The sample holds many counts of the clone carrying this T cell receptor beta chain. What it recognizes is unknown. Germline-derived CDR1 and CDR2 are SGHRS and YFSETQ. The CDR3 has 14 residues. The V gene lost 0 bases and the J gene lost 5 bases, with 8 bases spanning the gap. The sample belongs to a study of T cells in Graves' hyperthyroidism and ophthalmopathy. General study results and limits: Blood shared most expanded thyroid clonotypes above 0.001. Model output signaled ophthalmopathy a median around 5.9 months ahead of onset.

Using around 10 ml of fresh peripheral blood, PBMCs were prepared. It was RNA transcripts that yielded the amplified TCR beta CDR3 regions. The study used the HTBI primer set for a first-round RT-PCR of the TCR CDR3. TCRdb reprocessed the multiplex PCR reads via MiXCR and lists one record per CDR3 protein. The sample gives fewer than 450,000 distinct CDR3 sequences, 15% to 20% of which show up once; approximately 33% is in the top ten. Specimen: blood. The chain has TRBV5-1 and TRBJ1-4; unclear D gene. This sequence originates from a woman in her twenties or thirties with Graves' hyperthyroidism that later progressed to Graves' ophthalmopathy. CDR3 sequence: CASSLGETNEKLFF. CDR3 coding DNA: TGCGCCAGCAGCTTGGGGGAGACCAATGAAAAACTGTTTTTT.